A single sample gave rise to the 28 T cell receptor beta chains below, sequenced in a study of graft-versus-host responses after intestinal transplantation. Assay: immunoSEQ multiplex PCR; the TCRdb copy retains only in-frame clones and omits some. Counted here are around 76,000 clones, roughly 94% occurring once; the ten biggest clones make up around 0.5%. Antigen specificity for these receptors is unknown. Source: unstimulated CD8+ T cells sorted from spleen or lymph node cells, taken before intestinal transplant. The receptors derive from a human donor who received an intestinal transplant.

J is TRBJ1-1 and V is TRBV27; D gene unclear. CDR3 length equals 15 residues. V shed 5 bases and J shed 4 bases, with 17 bases lying between them. Looked up from germline, CDR1 is MNHEY and CDR2 is SMNVEV (reference sequence). This CDR3 reads CASSPTQLRGTEAFF. CDR3 nucleotide sequence: TGTGCCAGCAGTCCTACTCAACTGCGGGGCACTGAAGCTTTCTTT.

This chain connects TRBV7-3 to TRBJ2-3; 8 bases fit TRBD2. CDR3 size: 15 residues. Trimming removed 5 bases from V and 0 bases from J; junction bases left unmatched: 4. Germline V gene data show CDR1 as SGHTA and CDR2 as FQGTGA. The DNA of the CDR3 is TGTGCCAGCAGCCAGCTAGCGGGCAGCACAGATACGCAGTATTTT. Its protein is CASSQLAGSTDTQYF.

This chain uses TRBV30 with TRBJ2-1; TRBD1 or TRBD2 may be the D gene (5 bases each). Germline CDR1 and CDR2: GTSNPN and SVGIG (reference sequence). CDR3 size: 14 residues. V lost 2 bases to trimming and J lost 3 bases, with 11 bases between them. CDR3 DNA: TGTGCCTGGAGTCCCGGGGCGGGCTACAATGAGCAGTTCTTC. Translation: CAWSPGAGYNEQFF.

The V and J genes are TRBV19 and TRBJ2-1; D possibly corresponds to TRBD1 (5 bases). Germline V gives CDR1 LNHDA, CDR2 SQIVND (reference sequence). The CDR3 is 18 amino acids. Trimming pared 0 bases from V and 2 bases from J, leaving 17 bases between. CDR3 DNA: TGTGCCAGTAGTATAGATCGGCCTGCAGGGATCCCCTACAATGAGCAGTTCTTC. Translating gives CASSIDRPAGIPYNEQFF. Full variable domain (missing parts from reference TRBV19 and TRBJ2-1): DGGITQSPKYLFRKEGQNVTLSCEQNLNHDAMYWYRQDPGQGLRLIYYSQIVNDFQKGDIAEGYSVSREKKESFPLTVTSAQKNPTAFYLCASSIDRPAGIPYNEQFFGPGTRLTVL.

The chain combines TRBV27 with TRBJ1-2; no definite D call. The germline V gene has CDR1 MNHEY and CDR2 SMNVEV (reference sequence). V shed 8 bases and J shed 6 bases, with 10 bases lying between them. This CDR3 comprises 11 residues. CDR3 loop: CASLGENGYTF. The CDR3 DNA is TGTGCCAGCCTCGGGGAGAATGGCTACACCTTC.

The V and J genes are TRBV6-6 and TRBJ2-5; maybe TRBD1 (5 bases). This CDR3 has 14 amino acids. Germline V gene data show CDR1 as MNHNY and CDR2 as SVGAGI (reference sequence). The V end lost 2 bases, the J end lost 5 bases, and 12 bases lay between the germline ends. The CDR3, as DNA: TGTGCCAGCAGTTACAGGGGCCGTTCGGAGACCCAGTACTTC. Protein: CASSYRGRSETQYF.

The chain combines TRBV29-1 with TRBJ2-7; D possibly corresponds to TRBD1 (6 bases). The V end lost 4 bases, the J end lost 2 bases, and 6 bases lay between the germline ends. CDR1 and CDR2 from the germline V gene are SQVTM and ANQGSEA. The CDR3 length is 11 residues. DNA for the CDR3: TGCAGCGTTGGACAGGCCTACGAGCAGTACTTC. It codes for CSVGQAYEQYF.

The chain links TRBV28 to TRBJ2-5, with 7 bases identical to TRBD2. The J call may not be correct, given that the DNA end is closer to TRBJ2-7. Germline-derived CDR1 and CDR2 are MDHEN and SYDVKM. This CDR3 contains 18 residues. The CDR3 loop reads CASSSILGITRESDEQYF. CDR3 sequence (DNA): TGTGCCAGCAGTTCCATATTGGGGATCACGCGGGAGAGCGACGAGCAGTACTTC.

This clone occurred once. The chain is built from TRBV2 and TRBJ1-5; D unresolved. The CDR3 extends over 13 amino acids. The germline gives CDR1 SNHLY, CDR2 FYNNEI. V lost 4 bases and J 6 bases, leaving 10 bases between the germline ends. This chain's CDR3 is CASSVRVFQPQHF. CDR3 in DNA: TGTGCCAGCAGTGTTAGGGTTTTTCAGCCCCAGCATTTT. The whole variable domain, remainder taken from reference TRBV2 and TRBJ1-5, is EPEVTQTPSHQVTQMGQEVILRCVPISNHLYFYWYRQILGQKVEFLVSFYNNEISEKSEIFDDQFSVERPDGSNFTLKIRSTKLEDSAMYFCASSVRVFQPQHFGDGTRLSIL.

This chain joins TRBV27 and TRBJ2-7, with 7 nucleotides matching TRBD1. Germline lookup yields CDR1 MNHEY and CDR2 SMNVEV (reference sequence). There are 15 residues in the CDR3. J gave up 3 bases and V 5 bases, and 10 bases lay outside the gene matches. In DNA form, the CDR3 reads TGTGCCAGCAGTACCACCCCGGGACAGATCTACGAGCAGTACTTC. The encoded protein is CASSTTPGQIYEQYF.

This rearrangement joins TRBV9 to TRBJ2-1; perhaps TRBD2 as D (6 bases). The CDR3 is made up of 16 amino acids. The germline V gene encodes CDR1 SGDLS and CDR2 YYNGEE. V was clipped by 3 bases and J by 0 bases, with 13 bases between them. The CDR3 is CASSGASGSSYNEQFF. The DNA of the CDR3 is TGTGCCAGCAGCGGGGCTTCCGGGAGCTCCTACAATGAGCAGTTCTTC. The full variable domain, rest sourced from reference TRBV9 and TRBJ2-1, is DSGVTQTPKHLITATGQRVTLRCSPRSGDLSVYWYQQSLDQGLQFLIQYYNGEERAKGNILERFSAQQFPDLHSELNLSSLELGDSALYFCASSGASGSSYNEQFFGPGTRLTVL.

CDR3: CASSSQYEQYF. The CDR3 DNA is TGTGCCAGCAGCTCACAGTACGAGCAGTACTTC. The chain carries TRBV5-5 and TRBJ2-7, with D uncertain. V was trimmed by 3 bases and J by 4 bases, leaving 5 bases between them. This CDR3 has 11 amino acids. Germline V gene sequence: CDR1 SGHKS, CDR2 YYEKEE (reference sequence).

In its sample, this clone was seen once. The chain employs TRBV6-1 and TRBJ2-7; 7 positions agree with TRBD1. The CDR3 is 15 amino acids. Germline-derived CDR1 and CDR2 are MNHNS and SASEGT. J lost 5 bases, V lost 5 bases, and 12 bases had no gene match. CDR3 coding DNA: TGTGCCAGCAGTCCTCATATTGACAGGGCCAACGAGCAGTACTTC. Protein product: CASSPHIDRANEQYF.

The chain carries TRBV6-6 and TRBJ2-7; the D is unclear. CDR1 is MNHNY and CDR2 is SVGAGI in the germline V gene (reference sequence). With 8 bases removed from V and 6 bases from J, the gap between germline ends came to 17 bases. The CDR3 is made up of 13 amino acids. The CDR3 sequence is CASRRSQVSEQYF. In DNA form, the CDR3 reads TGTGCCAGCCGAAGGAGCCAGGTCTCCGAGCAGTACTTC.

The J gene is TRBJ2-7, the V gene TRBV5-1; 9 nucleotides line up with TRBD1. V was clipped by 4 bases and J by 3 bases; unmatched bases: 5. The germline gives CDR1 SGHRS, CDR2 YFSETQ. This CDR3 contains 14 residues. The CDR3 spells CASSAGTGHYEQYF. The CDR3 DNA is TGCGCCAGCAGCGCCGGGACAGGGCACTACGAGCAGTACTTC.

This chain connects TRBV5-1 to TRBJ2-3; D is unresolved. Germline values: CDR1 SGHRS, CDR2 YFSETQ. The CDR3 totals 13 residues. Trimming left V 0 bases short and J 4 bases short, with 6 bases between. CDR3 protein: CASSLVMADTQYF. The CDR3 DNA reads TGCGCCAGCAGCTTGGTAATGGCAGATACGCAGTATTTT. Full variable domain (rest looked up from reference TRBV5-1 and TRBJ2-3): KAGVTQTPRYLIKTRGQQVTLSCSPISGHRSVSWYQQTPGQGLQFLFEYFSETQRNKGNFPGRFSGRQFSNSRSEMNVSTLELGDSALYLCASSLVMADTQYFGPGTRLTVL.

The chain is built from TRBV11-2 and TRBJ2-7; 14 bases match TRBD2. The trim removed 5 bases at V and 5 bases at J, leaving 5 bases unmatched. The germline V gene has CDR1 SGHAT and CDR2 FQNNGV. The CDR3 is 15 residues long. CDR3 bases: TGTGCCAGCAGCCAGACTAGCGGGAGGGCCCACGAGCAGTACTTC. This encodes CASSQTSGRAHEQYF.

The genes are TRBV4-2 and TRBJ2-1; 9 bases fit TRBD2. V dropped 0 bases and J dropped 4; count of bases not matched to a gene: 7. CDR1 and CDR2 (germline): LGHNA, YNFKEQ. The CDR3 contains 17 residues. The CDR3 sequence is CASSQDNKLAGYNEQFF. Written as DNA, the CDR3 is TGTGCCAGCAGCCAAGATAATAAACTAGCGGGTTACAATGAGCAGTTCTTC.

The chain combines TRBV4-2 with TRBJ1-2, with TRBD1 identical over 8 bases. The V and J ends lost 1 base and 4 bases, in that order; junction bases with no gene match: 11. The CDR3 has 17 residues. Germline V gene sequence: CDR1 LGHNA, CDR2 YNFKEQ. DNA for the CDR3: TGTGCCAGCAGCCAAGGGGGACAGGTCCTCGGGGGCTATGGCTACACCTTC. Translating gives CASSQGGQVLGGYGYTF.

The chain carries TRBV11-2 and TRBJ2-5, with D perhaps matching TRBD2 (6 bases). The CDR3 has 14 residues. V dropped 5 bases and J dropped 4 bases, with 14 bases sitting between them. Germline CDR1 reads SGHAT; CDR2 reads FQNNGV. The CDR3 sequence is CASSDSGGGETQYF. In DNA form, the CDR3 reads TGTGCCAGCAGCGATAGCGGAGGTGGAGAGACCCAGTACTTC.

This rearrangement joins TRBV4-2 to TRBJ1-1, with D possibly matching TRBD1 (5 bases). With 1 base removed from V and 0 bases from J, the gap between germline ends came to 12 bases. CDR3 length: 16 residues. CDR1 LGHNA and CDR2 YNFKEQ come from the germline V gene. CDR3 sequence: CASSQVGTGMNTEAFF. The CDR3 nucleotides are TGTGCCAGCAGCCAAGTGGGGACGGGGATGAACACTGAAGCTTTCTTT.

The genes are TRBV7-9 and TRBJ1-4; 7 bases map to TRBD1. V was clipped by 4 bases and J by 2 bases; unmatched bases: 1. CDR1 is SEHNR, CDR2 FQNEAQ, per germline (reference sequence). The CDR3 contains 14 residues. CDR3 bases: TGTGCCAGCAGCTCGACAGGGACTAATGAAAAACTGTTTTTT. Its protein product is CASSSTGTNEKLFF.

The CDR3 here is CASSPGLNYNEQFF. CDR3 in DNA: TGTGCCAGCTCACCGGGACTTAACTACAATGAGCAGTTCTTC. This chain joins TRBV18 and TRBJ2-1; D possibly corresponds to TRBD2 (6 bases). The V and J ends lost 3 bases and 3 bases respectively, with 9 bases between them. Germline CDR1 reads KGHSH; CDR2 reads LQKENI. The CDR3 length is 14 residues.

The chain carries TRBV27 and TRBJ2-1; no definite D call. V was pared by 6 bases and J by 1 base, with 10 bases between. The CDR3 totals 14 residues. Germline lookup yields CDR1 MNHEY and CDR2 SMNVEV (reference sequence). The CDR3 DNA follows: TGTGCCAGCAGGGACCCAGTATCCTACAATGAGCAGTTCTTC. Its translation: CASRDPVSYNEQFF.

This clone was seen a single time. Other nucleotide sequences in the sample specify the same CDR3. The V and J genes are TRBV30 and TRBJ2-7; perhaps TRBD2 as D (5 bases). V lost 0 bases and J lost 4, with 7 bases in between. CDR3 length equals 12 residues. The germline V gene has CDR1 GTSNPN and CDR2 SVGIG (reference sequence). The DNA for the CDR3 is TGTGCCTGGAGTGTAAGAGGGTACGAGCAGTACTTC. It yields the protein CAWSVRGYEQYF.

This clone was seen a single time. This chain uses TRBV6-5 with TRBJ2-3; D call uncertain. The germline CDR1 and CDR2 sequences are MNHEY and SVGAGI. There are 14 residues in the CDR3. V was trimmed by 6 bases and J by 4 bases, leaving 14 bases between them. CDR3 nucleotide sequence: TGTGCCAGCAGCCTTTCAATGGGCCCAGATACGCAGTATTTT. It encodes CASSLSMGPDTQYF.

The rearrangement joins TRBV7-9 to TRBJ2-7; 7 bases map to TRBD1. The CDR3 is made up of 14 amino acids. CDR1 and CDR2 from the germline V gene are SEHNR and FQNEAQ (reference sequence). V shed 1 base and J 2 bases; nucleotides not matched to a gene: 2. The chain's CDR3 is CASSLVDRTYEQYF. In nucleotides, the CDR3 is TGTGCCAGCAGCTTAGTGGACAGGACCTACGAGCAGTACTTC. The variable domain in full, with the rest retrieved from reference TRBV7-9 and TRBJ2-7, is DTGVSQNPRHKITKRGQNVTFRCDPISEHNRLYWYRQTLGQGPEFLTYFQNEAQLEKSRLLSDRFSAERPKGSFSTLEIQRTEQGDSAMYLCASSLVDRTYEQYFGPGTRLTVT.

This clone was seen a few times. The rearrangement uses TRBV6-5 and TRBJ1-2, with a possible D match to TRBD1 (5 bases). The CDR3 has 14 residues. CDR1 MNHEY and CDR2 SVGAGI come from the germline V gene. V was clipped by 5 bases and J by 8 bases, with 18 bases between them. CDR3 region: CASSGRDGGEGYTF. The CDR3 coding sequence is TGTGCCAGCAGTGGCCGGGACGGCGGGGAGGGCTACACCTTC.